This T cell receptor beta chain originates from a study of CD8+CD57+ T cells in acquired aplastic anemia. In patients chosen for sequencing, flow cytometry had shown CD8+CD57+ cell expansion. Genomic DNA acted as the template from which TCR beta VDJ combination and CDR3 sequence profiling were carried out. MiXCR, applied by TCRdb to the reads, yields one record per CDR3 protein. Here the sample spans 450,000 to 600,000 distinct CDR3 sequences, less than 35% being singletons. This CDR3 has 16 residues. Trimming took off 6 bases at V and 1 base at J, with 16 bases between the two ends. Per germline, CDR1 SNHLY and CDR2 FYNNEI.

The sequence was collected from a human donor with aplastic anemia. The gene calls are TRBV2 and TRBJ2-1, with D maybe TRBD2 (7 bases). The sample comprised sorted CD4+, CD8+, or CD8+CD57+ T cells (not recorded which) from PBMCs. The CDR3 sequence is CASSPGGPRSYNEQFF. The CDR3 region has the DNA TGTGCCAGCAGCCCCGGGGGGCCGAGGTCCTACAATGAGCAGTTCTTC.